These 32 T cell receptor beta chains originate from one sample sequenced in a study of shared clonotypes between healthy human individuals. Only in-frame clones appear in the TCRdb table, and some are missing; sequencing was by immunoSEQ multiplex PCR. The sample yields around 2.3 million clones, roughly 95% seen once. Source material: naive CD4+ T cells sorted from blood. Noted subset: CD45RA+ positively selected. The source of these receptors is a man between 18 and 29 years old in good health.

This chain joins TRBV28 and TRBJ1-2; D is ambiguous. The CDR3 loop spans 13 amino acids. Germline V lookup: CDR1 MDHEN, CDR2 SYDVKM. Trimming pared 4 bases from V and 4 bases from J, leaving 10 bases between. The CDR3 is CASSSTSLYGYTF. DNA of the CDR3: TGTGCCAGCAGTTCAACGTCCCTCTATGGCTACACCTTC.

V gene TRBV10-3 combines with J gene TRBJ2-7; D not resolved. Germline values: CDR1 ENHRY, CDR2 SYGVKD. V lost 4 bases to trimming and J lost 0 bases, with 13 bases between them. The CDR3 totals 15 residues. CDR3 DNA sequence: TGTGCCATCAGTGGGCCCCCGGCCCTCTCCTACGAGCAGTACTTC. It encodes CAISGPPALSYEQYF.

The V and J genes are TRBV2 and TRBJ1-5; D remains unclear. The V end was cut by 3 bases, the J end by 0 bases, with 12 bases between. CDR1 and CDR2 from the germline V gene are SNHLY and FYNNEI. The CDR3 length is 16 residues. The CDR3 here is CASSEGSQYSNQPQHF. The CDR3 coding sequence is TGTGCCAGCAGTGAGGGCAGCCAATATAGCAATCAGCCCCAGCATTTT.

The J gene is TRBJ2-2, the V gene TRBV2; D may be TRBD1 (5 bases). Germline V gene lookup returns CDR1 SNHLY and CDR2 FYNNEI. V lost 6 bases, J lost 0 bases, and 11 bases lay in between. The CDR3 is made up of 15 amino acids. The CDR3 DNA reads TGTGCCAGCAGAGTGACAGAAACGAACACCGGGGAGCTGTTTTTT. Amino acids: CASRVTETNTGELFF.

This clone was seen only once. Other DNA variants within this sample encode the same CDR3. The rearrangement uses TRBV9 and TRBJ1-6, with D possibly matching TRBD1 (5 bases). Germline CDR1 and CDR2: SGDLS and YYNGEE. This CDR3 region has 15 residues. Trimming cost V 0 bases and J 4 bases, with 8 bases left between them. The DNA for the CDR3 is TGTGCCAGCAGCGTAGACCCAGGGTATAATTCACCCCTCCACTTT. It yields the protein CASSVDPGYNSPLHF.

This chain connects TRBV7-2 to TRBJ1-2; D uncertain. This CDR3 region has 15 residues. CDR1 SGHTA and CDR2 FQGNSA come from the germline V gene. V gave up 0 bases and J gave up 4 bases, with 12 bases separating them. This CDR3 is CASSLAVGSLYGYTF. CDR3 bases: TGTGCCAGCAGCTTAGCTGTCGGGAGTCTCTATGGCTACACCTTC.

A single count supports this clone. The rearrangement joins TRBV18 to TRBJ1-2; 8 bases agree with TRBD1. V dropped 4 bases and J dropped 3; count of bases not matched to a gene: 4. The CDR3 contains 14 residues. CDR1 and CDR2 from the germline V gene are KGHSH and LQKENI. The CDR3 nucleotides are TGTGCCAGCTCACAGCAGGGGGCGGACTATGGCTACACCTTC. Amino acid sequence: CASSQQGADYGYTF.

V is TRBV7-2 and J is TRBJ2-2; possible D gene TRBD2, 5 bases. CDR1 and CDR2 from the germline V gene are SGHTA and FQGNSA. Between the trimmed V and J ends, which lost 8 bases and 4 bases, there was a span of 14 bases. The CDR3 extends over 14 amino acids. This CDR3 reads CASLPGSFTGELFF. As DNA, the CDR3 is TGTGCCAGCCTCCCGGGGAGTTTCACCGGGGAGCTGTTTTTT.

The rearrangement links TRBV5-6 to TRBJ2-7; possibly TRBD2 for D (5 bases). This CDR3 spans 13 amino acids. Trimming removed 4 bases from V and 7 bases from J, with 15 bases in between. CDR1 and CDR2 from the germline V gene are SGHDT and YYEEEE. This CDR3 reads CASSRRGSGEQYF. DNA of the CDR3: TGTGCCAGCAGCCGCCGCGGTTCGGGGGAGCAGTACTTC. The variable domain in full, with the rest retrieved from reference TRBV5-6 and TRBJ2-7, is DAGVTQSPTHLIKTRGQQVTLRCSPKSGHDTVSWYQQALGQGPQFIFQYYEEEERQRGNFPDRFSGHQFPNYSSELNVNALLLGDSALYLCASSRRGSGEQYFGPGTRLTVT.

The chain links TRBV7-2 to TRBJ1-6, with 8 bases lining up with TRBD1. V lost 5 bases, J lost 7 bases, and 4 bases stayed unmatched. The germline V gene has CDR1 SGHTA and CDR2 FQGNSA. CDR3 length: 14 residues. The CDR3 loop reads CASSRGQDNSPLHF. DNA for the CDR3: TGTGCCAGCAGCAGGGGACAGGACAATTCACCCCTCCACTTT.

This sequence joins TRBV9 and TRBJ1-1; D remains ambiguous. Between the trimmed V and J ends, which lost 4 bases and 2 bases, there was a span of 9 bases. Germline V gene data show CDR1 as SGDLS and CDR2 as YYNGEE. The CDR3 covers 13 residues. CDR3 in DNA: TGTGCCAGCAGCCGGACGGACAACACTGAAGCTTTCTTT. Amino acid sequence: CASSRTDNTEAFF. Using reference TRBV9 and TRBJ1-1 for the parts outside the CDR3, the full variable domain is DSGVTQTPKHLITATGQRVTLRCSPRSGDLSVYWYQQSLDQGLQFLIQYYNGEERAKGNILERFSAQQFPDLHSELNLSSLELGDSALYFCASSRTDNTEAFFGQGTRLTVV.

The chain is built from TRBV14 and TRBJ2-5, with a possible D match to TRBD1 (6 bases). Looked up from germline, CDR1 is SGHDN and CDR2 is FVKESK. The CDR3 spans 15 residues. The V end was cut by 4 bases, the J end by 0 bases, with 12 bases between. The CDR3 DNA reads TGTGCCAGCAGCCGCCGGGACACCGACCAAGAGACCCAGTACTTC. Its translation is CASSRRDTDQETQYF.

A note on this clone: This sample also contains other DNA sequences that code for the same CDR3. The DNA of the CDR3 is TGTGCCATCAGTGAGTCGGGGGGCTCCAATCAGCCCCAGCATTTT. Translation gives CAISESGGSNQPQHF. The chain is built from TRBV10-3 and TRBJ1-5, with a possible D match to TRBD1 (6 bases). CDR3 length: 15 residues. With 0 bases removed from V and 3 bases from J, the gap between germline ends came to 9 bases. Germline CDR1 ENHRY, CDR2 SYGVKD.

This sequence joins TRBV5-4 and TRBJ2-1; D is perhaps TRBD1 (5 bases). V dropped 6 bases and J dropped 10 bases, with 14 bases sitting between them. Germline-derived CDR1 and CDR2 are SGHNT and YYREEE (reference sequence). The CDR3 is 12 amino acids. The CDR3 region has the DNA TGTGCCAGCACCAAACTTGGGGCGGAGCAGTTCTTC. Translated, it gives CASTKLGAEQFF.

In the case of this clone: The same CDR3 arises from other DNA sequences in this sample as well. The gene calls are TRBV27 and TRBJ2-7, with 10 bases aligning to TRBD1. The CDR3 is 12 residues long. Germline values: CDR1 MNHEY, CDR2 SMNVEV (reference sequence). With V trimmed by 6 bases and J by 6 bases, 2 bases remained unmatched. In nucleotides, the CDR3 is TGTGCCAGCAGACGGACAGGGGGCGAGCAGTACTTC. Amino acids: CASRRTGGEQYF.

The chain links TRBV9 to TRBJ1-5, with D perhaps matching TRBD1 (5 bases). The germline V gene has CDR1 SGDLS and CDR2 YYNGEE. Deletions cut 0 bases from V and 6 bases from J, with 13 bases between. The CDR3 runs 15 residues. The CDR3 protein is CASSVAGQGGQPQHF. CDR3 nucleotides: TGTGCCAGCAGCGTAGCTGGGCAGGGTGGTCAGCCCCAGCATTTT.

This chain connects TRBV5-6 to TRBJ2-5, with D unresolved. The CDR3 is 13 residues long. Per germline, CDR1 SGHDT and CDR2 YYEEEE. Deletions cut 4 bases from V and 5 bases from J, with 12 bases between. The CDR3 sequence: CASSVRASETQYF. The CDR3 DNA follows: TGTGCCAGCAGCGTCCGGGCAAGCGAGACCCAGTACTTC.

This clone has a single count. The J gene is TRBJ1-4, the V gene TRBV11-2, with 8 bases matching TRBD1. V shed 1 base, J shed 8 bases, and the junction held 12 bases outside the gene matches. Germline assignment: CDR1 SGHAT and CDR2 FQNNGV. This CDR3 contains 17 residues. The CDR3 loop reads CASSLVGRQGLREKLFF. The CDR3 region has the DNA TGTGCCAGCAGCTTAGTAGGGCGACAGGGGCTACGGGAAAAACTGTTTTTT.

V is TRBV5-1 and J is TRBJ1-1; 9 bases map to TRBD1. V lost 4 bases and J lost 11; bases outside the gene matches: 9. The CDR3 covers 13 residues. Per the germline V gene, CDR1 is SGHRS and CDR2 is YFSETQ. Here the CDR3 reads CASSGGTGRGAFF. The CDR3 region has the DNA TGCGCCAGCAGCGGAGGGACAGGGCGAGGCGCTTTCTTT.

This clone was counted a few times. CDR3 sequence reads: CASSVAPVAGNSPLHF. In DNA, the CDR3 is TGTGCCAGCAGCGTAGCCCCGGTCGCAGGGAATTCACCCCTCCACTTT. This chain uses TRBV9 with TRBJ1-6; tentative D call: TRBD1 (5 bases). Trimming cost V 0 bases and J 7 bases, with 14 bases left between them. This CDR3 spans 16 amino acids. CDR1 is SGDLS and CDR2 is YYNGEE in the germline V gene. Variable domain in full (rest from reference TRBV9 and TRBJ1-6): DSGVTQTPKHLITATGQRVTLRCSPRSGDLSVYWYQQSLDQGLQFLIQYYNGEERAKGNILERFSAQQFPDLHSELNLSSLELGDSALYFCASSVAPVAGNSPLHFGNGTRLTVT.

This sequence joins TRBV11-2 and TRBJ2-1; TRBD2 matches at 11 bases. The CDR3 extends over 17 amino acids. J was trimmed by 8 bases and V by 5 bases; bases with no gene match: 14. Looked up from germline, CDR1 is SGHAT and CDR2 is FQNNGV. The CDR3 is CASSPPPRLAGSHEQFF. CDR3 sequence (DNA): TGTGCCAGCAGCCCTCCGCCCCGACTAGCGGGGTCGCATGAGCAGTTCTTC.

The chain recombines TRBV7-9 with TRBJ1-2; D perhaps matches TRBD1 (5 bases). The CDR3 is made up of 12 amino acids. V lost 6 bases and J 8 bases, leaving 13 bases between the germline ends. CDR1 and CDR2 from the germline V gene are SEHNR and FQNEAQ (reference sequence). The CDR3 DNA is TGTGCCAGCAGTCGGGGACTACCCGGCTACACCTTC. Translated: CASSRGLPGYTF. The full variable domain, completed using reference TRBV7-9 and TRBJ1-2, is DTGVSQNPRHKITKRGQNVTFRCDPISEHNRLYWYRQTLGQGPEFLTYFQNEAQLEKSRLLSDRFSAERPKGSFSTLEIQRTEQGDSAMYLCASSRGLPGYTFGSGTRLTVV.

Concerning this clone itself: The sample contains more than one DNA sequence encoding this CDR3. V and J are TRBV2 and TRBJ1-1; tentatively, D is TRBD1 (6 bases). CDR1 and CDR2 from the germline V gene are SNHLY and FYNNEI. CDR3 size: 13 residues. V lost 5 bases and J 2 bases, leaving 9 bases between the germline ends. CDR3 protein: CASSRQENTEAFF. For the CDR3, the DNA is TGTGCCAGCAGTAGACAGGAAAACACTGAAGCTTTCTTT. The variable domain in full, with the rest retrieved from reference TRBV2 and TRBJ1-1, is EPEVTQTPSHQVTQMGQEVILRCVPISNHLYFYWYRQILGQKVEFLVSFYNNEISEKSEIFDDQFSVERPDGSNFTLKIRSTKLEDSAMYFCASSRQENTEAFFGQGTRLTVV.

The gene calls are TRBV5-1 and TRBJ2-1, with TRBD2 matching over 13 bases. The V segment lost 4 bases and the J segment 15 bases; nucleotides outside the gene matches: 10. CDR3 length: 14 residues. Germline V gene data show CDR1 as SGHRS and CDR2 as YFSETQ. CDR3 nucleotide sequence: TGCGCCAGCAGCCAATTTGGACTAGCGGGAGTCCCGTTCTTC. This sequence encodes CASSQFGLAGVPFF.

The genes are TRBV5-1 and TRBJ2-7, with D uncertain. V was clipped by 8 bases and J by 4 bases, with 25 bases between them. Germline loops: CDR1 SGHRS, CDR2 YFSETQ. CDR3 length: 16 amino acids. The CDR3: CASARTSVPPAYEQYF. The DNA of the CDR3 is TGCGCCAGTGCTAGGACCTCGGTCCCTCCCGCATACGAGCAGTACTTC.

The gene calls are TRBV2 and TRBJ2-1; TRBD2 might be the D (5 bases). The CDR3 is made up of 14 amino acids. Germline V gives CDR1 SNHLY, CDR2 FYNNEI. V dropped 10 bases and J dropped 0 bases, with 13 bases sitting between them. CDR3 DNA: TGTGCCACCCAACCACTAGTCTCCTACAATGAGCAGTTCTTC. Amino acid sequence: CATQPLVSYNEQFF.

The chain combines TRBV6-5 with TRBJ2-4; 8 bases map to TRBD1. The CDR3 spans 14 residues. The trim removed 5 bases at V and 8 bases at J, leaving 8 bases unmatched. Germline V gene lookup returns CDR1 MNHEY and CDR2 SVGAGI. The CDR3 nucleotides are TGTGCCAGCAGTCCCCTCGGACAGGGTTACATTCAGTACTTC. As protein: CASSPLGQGYIQYF.

This chain uses TRBV6-6 with TRBJ2-3; TRBD2 might be the D (7 bases). CDR3 length equals 15 residues. Germline V gives CDR1 MNHNY, CDR2 SVGAGI (reference sequence). Trimming left V 6 bases short and J 6 bases short, with 19 bases between. The CDR3 sequence: CASSPRGGLSDTQYF. CDR3 bases: TGTGCCAGCAGCCCGAGGGGGGGATTGTCGGATACGCAGTATTTT.

The genes are TRBV30 and TRBJ2-1; TRBD2 might be the D (5 bases). This CDR3 comprises 12 residues. The germline V and J ends were trimmed by 2 bases and 12 bases, with 14 bases remaining between them. CDR1 and CDR2 from the germline V gene are GTSNPN and SVGIG (reference sequence). CDR3 sequence (DNA): TGTGCCTGGAGTCCCCCCGGGGAAGGGCAGTTCTTC. Amino acid sequence: CAWSPPGEGQFF.

The genes are TRBV6-1 and TRBJ1-5, with 7 bases fitting TRBD1. V lost 6 bases, J lost 3 bases, and 8 bases stayed unmatched. This CDR3 contains 15 residues. CDR1 and CDR2 (germline): MNHNS, SASEGT. CDR3 DNA sequence: TGTGCCAGCAGGGGAATGGGACAGATCAATCAGCCCCAGCATTTT. Translated, it gives CASRGMGQINQPQHF.

V is TRBV29-1 and J is TRBJ2-3, with D hard to call. The CDR3 totals 15 residues. CDR1 and CDR2 (germline): SQVTM, ANQGSEA. Trimming took 0 bases from V and 0 from J, leaving 10 bases between them. The CDR3 reads CSVEERARSTDTQYF. DNA for the CDR3: TGCAGCGTTGAAGAAAGAGCGAGGAGCACAGATACGCAGTATTTT.

This clone was seen once. This rearrangement joins TRBV6-1 to TRBJ1-1; the match to TRBD1 covers 7 bases. CDR1 and CDR2 (germline): MNHNS, SASEGT. The CDR3 extends over 13 amino acids. J lost 5 bases, V lost 4 bases, and 4 bases had no gene match. CDR3: CASSVYRGTEAFF. The CDR3 DNA reads TGTGCCAGCAGTGTATACAGGGGTACTGAAGCTTTCTTT.